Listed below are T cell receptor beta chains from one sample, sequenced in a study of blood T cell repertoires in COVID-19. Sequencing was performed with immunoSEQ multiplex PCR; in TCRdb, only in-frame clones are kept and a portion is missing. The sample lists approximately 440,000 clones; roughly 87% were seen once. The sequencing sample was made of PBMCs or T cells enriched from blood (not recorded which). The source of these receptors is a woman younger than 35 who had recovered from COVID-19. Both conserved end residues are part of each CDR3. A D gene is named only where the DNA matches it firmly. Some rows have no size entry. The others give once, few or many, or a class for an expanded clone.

CDR3 DNA: TGTGCCAGCACGCTCGCCGGGGGGACCTACAATGAGCAGTTCTTC; CDR3 protein: CASTLAGGTYNEQFF; V gene: TRBV28; J gene: TRBJ2-1; clone size: .; D gene: TRBD2
CDR3 DNA: TGTGCCAGTAGTCAACAGGGGGATTCACCCCTCCACTTT; CDR3 protein: CASSQQGDSPLHF; V gene: TRBV19; J gene: TRBJ1-6; clone size: .; D gene: TRBD1
CDR3 DNA: TGTGCCAGCAGGAGTTCAGGGGGCGAGGGCTACACCTTC; CDR3 protein: CASRSSGGEGYTF; V gene: TRBV28; J gene: TRBJ1-2; clone size: .; D gene: TRBD1
CDR3 DNA: TGTGCCAGCAGCTTCTCCCTTGGACAGGGTCAAAAACGCTCACCCCTCCACTTT; CDR3 protein: CASSFSLGQGQKRSPLHF; V gene: TRBV5-6; J gene: TRBJ1-6; clone size: .; D gene: TRBD1
CDR3 DNA: TGTGCCAGCAGTTATAGTCGCCGCGATGAAAAACTGTTTTTT; CDR3 protein: CASSYSRRDEKLFF; V gene: TRBV6-5; J gene: TRBJ1-4; clone size: .; D gene: .
CDR3 DNA: TGTGCCAGTAGTCACGGACGGGGGGCGGCGGCTAATGAAAAACTGTTTTTT; CDR3 protein: CASSHGRGAAANEKLFF; V gene: TRBV19; J gene: TRBJ1-4; clone size: .; D gene: .
CDR3 DNA: TGTGCCAGCAGCCTACGTTCTGGGAACACTGAAGCTTTCTTT; CDR3 protein: CASSLRSGNTEAFF; V gene: TRBV6-5; J gene: TRBJ1-1; clone size: .; D gene: .
CDR3 DNA: TGTGCCAGCTCACCACCGTTCGGAGTGAACACTGAAGCTTTCTTT; CDR3 protein: CASSPPFGVNTEAFF; V gene: TRBV18; J gene: TRBJ1-1; clone size: .; D gene: .
CDR3 DNA: TGTGCCTGGAGTCGTCATGGAGGTTGGCGGGAGACCCAGTACTTC; CDR3 protein: CAWSRHGGWRETQYF; V gene: TRBV30; J gene: TRBJ2-5; clone size: once; D gene: .
CDR3 DNA: TGTGCCAGTAGTGGCGCACGGACTGGCTTGAACATTCAGTACTTC; CDR3 protein: CASSGARTGLNIQYF; V gene: TRBV19; J gene: TRBJ2-4; clone size: .; D gene: .
CDR3 DNA: TGTGCCATCAGTGGGGAAAGCGGCACTGAAGCTTTCTTT; CDR3 protein: CAISGESGTEAFF; V gene: TRBV10-3; J gene: TRBJ1-1; clone size: .; D gene: .
CDR3 DNA: TGTGCCAGCAGCCCACTAGGACGTGAGCAGTTCTTC; CDR3 protein: CASSPLGREQFF; V gene: TRBV3-1/TRBV3-2; J gene: TRBJ2-1; clone size: once; D gene: .
CDR3 DNA: TGTGCCAGCCTTCTGACAGGGCCTGGGGGCGGCTACACCTTC; CDR3 protein: CASLLTGPGGGYTF; V gene: TRBV19; J gene: TRBJ1-2; clone size: .; D gene: TRBD1
CDR3 DNA: TGTGCCAGCAGCTTAGGCGTCAGGGTGGCTAATGAAAAACTGTTTTTT; CDR3 protein: CASSLGVRVANEKLFF; V gene: TRBV11-2; J gene: TRBJ1-4; clone size: .; D gene: .
CDR3 DNA: TGCAGTGCTAGTTCGGGACAGGGACGGAAAGTAGCTTTCTTT; CDR3 protein: CSASSGQGRKVAFF; V gene: TRBV20-1; J gene: TRBJ1-1; clone size: .; D gene: TRBD1
CDR3 DNA: TGTGCCAGCAGCGTGGGACTACTCAACACAGATACGCAGTATTTT; CDR3 protein: CASSVGLLNTDTQYF; V gene: TRBV9; J gene: TRBJ2-3; clone size: .; D gene: TRBD2
CDR3 DNA: TGTGCCAGCAGCTTTATCGGGTCCAACTATGGCTACACCTTC; CDR3 protein: CASSFIGSNYGYTF; V gene: TRBV11-1; J gene: TRBJ1-2; clone size: .; D gene: .
CDR3 DNA: TGTGCCAGTAGTAAAGAAATAATAAACACCGGGGAGCTGTTTTTT; CDR3 protein: CASSKEIINTGELFF; V gene: TRBV19; J gene: TRBJ2-2; clone size: many; D gene: .
CDR3 DNA: TGCAGCGTCATCCCAGGGGAGGGGGAGACCCAGTACTTC; CDR3 protein: CSVIPGEGETQYF; V gene: TRBV29-1; J gene: TRBJ2-5; clone size: .; D gene: .
CDR3 DNA: TGCGCCAGCAGCCAGGAAGGGGGCACAAACACCGGGGAGCTGTTTTTT; CDR3 protein: CASSQEGGTNTGELFF; V gene: TRBV5-1; J gene: TRBJ2-2; clone size: .; D gene: TRBD1
CDR3 DNA: TGTGCCAGCAAATTTACAGGGCAAGGGACTGAAGCTTTCTTT; CDR3 protein: CASKFTGQGTEAFF; V gene: TRBV6-5; J gene: TRBJ1-1; clone size: .; D gene: .
CDR3 DNA: TGTGCCAGCTCACCAATGGGACAGGGGGCAGGGCAGCCCCAGCATTTT; CDR3 protein: CASSPMGQGAGQPQHF; V gene: TRBV18; J gene: TRBJ1-5; clone size: .; D gene: TRBD1
CDR3 DNA: TGTGCCAGCAGCTTTTCGGGGAGGGGGAGCACAGATACGCAGTATTTT; CDR3 protein: CASSFSGRGSTDTQYF; V gene: TRBV7-2; J gene: TRBJ2-3; clone size: .; D gene: .
CDR3 DNA: TGTGCCAGCAGTTCCTCTAGCGGGGGAGGCACAGATACGCAGTATTTT; CDR3 protein: CASSSSSGGGTDTQYF; V gene: TRBV28; J gene: TRBJ2-3; clone size: .; D gene: TRBD2
CDR3 DNA: TGTGCCAGCAGTGCTCGGACAGGGTCTATCTATGGCTACACCTTC; CDR3 protein: CASSARTGSIYGYTF; V gene: TRBV2; J gene: TRBJ1-2; clone size: .; D gene: TRBD1
CDR3 DNA: TGTGCCAGCAGCTCCGGCAGCCACGGGGGGCTGAGTGAAGCTTTCTTT; CDR3 protein: CASSSGSHGGLSEAFF; V gene: TRBV7-9; J gene: TRBJ1-1; clone size: many; D gene: .
CDR3 DNA: TGTGCCTTACCCCGGACAGGGGGCAATAATTCACCCCTCCACTTT; CDR3 protein: CALPRTGGNNSPLHF; V gene: TRBV30; J gene: TRBJ1-6; clone size: .; D gene: TRBD1